This TCR beta chain was recorded in a study of CXCR3-negative and CXCR3-positive naive CD8 T cells. Study-level points and caveats: Unlike memory cells, which differed, naive CXCR3-negative and CXCR3-positive cells had similar TRBV-TRBJ usage. Researchers report that CXCR3-positive naive cells carry more hydrophobic TRB CDR3s than CXCR3-negative naive cells.

Germline CDR1 and CDR2: SGHTA and FQGNSA. CDR3 length: 15 residues. To note about this clonotype: Its antigen is as yet unknown.

Each TRB cDNA library was prepared by 5' RACE (with UMI labels). TCRdb reanalyzed the 5' RACE reads, giving one entry per CDR3 protein sequence and no DNA. This sample contains about 130,000 distinct CDR3 sequences. CD45RO-CCR7+CD27+CD95- was the phenotype of naive CD8+ T cells. The sequence was obtained from a human donor in good health. Some clones in this sample may be carry-over from other donors' samples. The V gene is TRBV7-2, the J gene TRBJ2-1; TCRdb's D gene call, TRBD2, goes unchecked for lack of DNA. Material for sequencing was naive CXCR3+ CD8+ T cells from blood. Subset here: CD45RO-CCR7+CD27+CD95- naive CD8+ T cells expressing CXCR3 (TNR3+). CDR3 protein: CASTFYGETHNEQFF. Looking up the rest from reference TRBV7-2 and TRBJ2-1 gives the full variable domain: GAGVSQSPSNKVTEKGKDVELRCDPISGHTALYWYRQSLGQGLEFLIYFQGNSAPDKSGLPSDRFSAERTGGSVSTLTIQRTQQEDSAVYLCASTFYGETHNEQFFGPGTRLTVL.